Listed below are T cell receptor beta chains from one sample, sequenced in a study of T-cell memory formation after mild COVID-19. TCRdb re-analysed the 5' RACE reads in MiXCR, keeping a single row per CDR3 protein. The sample has under 200,000 distinct CDR3 sequences; roughly 30% are singletons. Sequencing was carried out using PBMCs or a T cell subset sorted from them (not recorded which). The receptors shown here come from an adult woman who had mild COVID-19 (a few samples of this study predate the infection). Cell type and time point are not known. The CDR3 runs from the conserved cysteine through the conserved F or W.

v_gene	j_gene	CDR3aa
TRBV19	TRBJ2-1	CASSLPGFSPRDEQFF
TRBV5-1	TRBJ2-7	CASSLGTGTYEQYF
TRBV30	TRBJ1-2	CACLTGVIYGYTF
TRBV3-1	TRBJ2-3	CASSQPGQGPTDTQYF
TRBV5-1	TRBJ1-4	CASSVTGVVREKLFF
TRBV19	TRBJ2-1	CASSARLGNEQFF
TRBV7-6	TRBJ2-5	CASSLAGPGGQETQYF
TRBV5-1	TRBJ1-1	CASSISENTEAFF
TRBV7-8	TRBJ2-1	CASALRGGAYEQFF
TRBV7-8	TRBJ2-6	CASSVGTGANVLTF
TRBV24-1	TRBJ2-2	CATNSNTGELFF
TRBV14	TRBJ2-3	CASSPLPGLVTDTQYF
TRBV3-2	TRBJ2-1	CASSQFGQGAYNEQFF
TRBV5-1	TRBJ1-2	CASSLTQEGGDYGYTF
TRBV29-1	TRBJ1-1	CSVNREVTEAFF
TRBV15	TRBJ2-3	CATSSAVGTDTQYF
TRBV30	TRBJ2-7	CAWSHRGFYEQYF
TRBV20-1	TRBJ2-7	CSGGLAGPEQYF
TRBV7-3	TRBJ2-1	CASSLTGPTSGRVTNEQFF
TRBV5-1	TRBJ2-7	CASSLVGPPGYEQYF
TRBV7-8	TRBJ2-3	CASSWAGQGATDTQYF
TRBV20-1	TRBJ1-1	CSAKIWDTEAFF
TRBV5-1	TRBJ2-5	CASGLGSGSETQYF
TRBV25-1	TRBJ1-6	CASSDRVDSPLHF
TRBV18	TRBJ1-1	CASSPRNKNTEAFF
TRBV7-2	TRBJ2-1	CASTPSVRGGTAHEQFF
TRBV10-2	TRBJ2-5	CASTPKAGVRETQYF
TRBV11-3	TRBJ2-7	CASSSELAGGYEQYF
TRBV18	TRBJ2-3	CASSPGQGIYDTQYF
TRBV14	TRBJ2-5	CASSQGLRGGETQYF
TRBV4-1	TRBJ2-7	CASSQPPGQGSYEQYF
TRBV2	TRBJ1-2	CASSDRGSNGYTF
TRBV7-8	TRBJ2-5	CASRLSGGGRETQYF
TRBV5-5	TRBJ1-2	CASSFTGDGYTF
TRBV15	TRBJ2-3	CATSRDLQEATQYF
TRBV9	TRBJ2-7	CASSVDPGPLEQYF
TRBV18	TRBJ1-1	CASSPNRDTEAFF
TRBV12-3/TRBV12-4	TRBJ2-4	CASGPGTSPSKNIQYF
TRBV6-5	TRBJ1-1	CASTGGGEAFF
TRBV7-2	TRBJ2-1	CASSPQTSGSGHEQFF
TRBV29-1	TRBJ2-1	CSVARPYLNEQFF